This T cell receptor (beta chain) comes out of a study of T cells after yellow fever vaccination. TCRdb re-called the 5' RACE reads with MiXCR, one entry per CDR3 protein. The sample records hundreds of thousands of distinct CDR3 sequences, about 14% being singletons. The CDR3 covers 16 residues. Germline V gene data show CDR1 as SGHVS and CDR2 as FNYEAQ. Trimming pared 2 bases from V and 1 base from J, leaving 14 bases between. The clonotype comes from a man younger than 40 who received the YFV17D yellow fever vaccine. Material: PBMCs, obtained on the day of the yellow fever booster vaccination. V is TRBV7-6 and J is TRBJ1-1; D perhaps matches TRBD1 (5 bases). CDR3 residues: CASSLSGDWRNTEAFF. In nucleotides, the CDR3 is TGTGCCAGCAGCTTATCGGGGGACTGGAGGAACACTGAAGCTTTCTTT.